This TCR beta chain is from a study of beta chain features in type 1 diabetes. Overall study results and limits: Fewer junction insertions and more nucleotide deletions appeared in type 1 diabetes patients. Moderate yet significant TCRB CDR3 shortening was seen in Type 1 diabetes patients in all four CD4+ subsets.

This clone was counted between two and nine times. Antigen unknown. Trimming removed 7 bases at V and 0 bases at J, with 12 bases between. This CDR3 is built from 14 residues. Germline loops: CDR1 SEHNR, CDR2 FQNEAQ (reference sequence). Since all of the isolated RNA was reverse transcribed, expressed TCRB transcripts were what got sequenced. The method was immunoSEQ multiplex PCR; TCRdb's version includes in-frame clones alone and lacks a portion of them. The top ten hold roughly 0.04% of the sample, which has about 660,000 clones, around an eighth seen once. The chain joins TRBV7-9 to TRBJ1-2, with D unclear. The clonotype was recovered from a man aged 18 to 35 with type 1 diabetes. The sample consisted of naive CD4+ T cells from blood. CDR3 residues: CASTRLSANYGYTF. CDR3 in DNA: TGTGCCAGCACGCGTCTATCAGCTAACTATGGCTACACCTTC.